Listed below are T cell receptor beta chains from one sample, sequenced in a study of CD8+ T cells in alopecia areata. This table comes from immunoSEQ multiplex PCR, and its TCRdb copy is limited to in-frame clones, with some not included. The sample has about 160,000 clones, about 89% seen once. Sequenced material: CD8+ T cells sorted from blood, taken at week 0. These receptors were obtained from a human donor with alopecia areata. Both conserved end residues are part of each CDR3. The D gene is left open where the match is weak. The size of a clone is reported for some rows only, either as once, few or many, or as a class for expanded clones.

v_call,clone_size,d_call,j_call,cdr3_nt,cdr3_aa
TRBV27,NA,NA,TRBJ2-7,TGTGCCAGCAGACCTCTGGGTGGGGTCCACGAGCAGTACTTC,CASRPLGGVHEQYF
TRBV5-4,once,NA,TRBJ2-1,TGTGCCAGCAGTTTTGGGACGTCCTTCGAGCAGTTCTTC,CASSFGTSFEQFF
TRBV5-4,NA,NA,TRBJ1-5,TGTGCCAGCAGCAACGTGGGGGAGTCTCAGCCCCAGCATTTT,CASSNVGESQPQHF
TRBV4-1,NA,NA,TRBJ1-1,TGCGCCAGCAGCCACCGCCGGACAGCGAACACTGAAGCTTTCTTT,CASSHRRTANTEAFF
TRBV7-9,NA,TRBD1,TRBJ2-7,TGTGCCAGCAGCCCCCCGGGACAGGGGGCCTACGAGCAGTACTTC,CASSPPGQGAYEQYF
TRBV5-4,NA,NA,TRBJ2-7,TGTGCCAGCAGCTTGGAATCCCCGGGCCGCGGGGACGAGCAGTACTTC,CASSLESPGRGDEQYF
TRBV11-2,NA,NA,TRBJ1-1,TGTGCCAGCAGCGTTTCCGGGACGGCTCTAGCTTTCTTT,CASSVSGTALAFF
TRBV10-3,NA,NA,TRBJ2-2,TGTGCCATCAGAGGGGGGACTGGGATGACCGGGGAGCTGTTTTTT,CAIRGGTGMTGELFF
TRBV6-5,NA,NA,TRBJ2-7,TGTGCCAGCAGTGGGTCCTACGAGCAGTACTTC,CASSGSYEQYF
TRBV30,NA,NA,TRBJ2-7,TGTGCCTGGAGTGGGCCCTTCTACGAGCAGTACTTC,CAWSGPFYEQYF
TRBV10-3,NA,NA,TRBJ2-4,TGTGCCATCAGTGAAACAGATTCCAAAAACATTCAGTACTTC,CAISETDSKNIQYF
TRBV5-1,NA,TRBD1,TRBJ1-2,TGCGCCAGCAGCGTCGGGACAGAAACTCCGAGGTACACCTTC,CASSVGTETPRYTF
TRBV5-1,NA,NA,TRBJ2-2,TGCGCCAGCAGCTTGGTGGGGGACCAGCTGTTTTTT,CASSLVGDQLFF